A few counts support the clone carrying this T cell receptor beta chain. Its antigen remains unidentified. The germline V gene has CDR1 LNHDA and CDR2 SQIVND (reference sequence). V shed 5 bases and J 6 bases; nucleotides not matched to a gene: 5. CDR3 size: 13 residues. The record originates from a study of beta chain features in type 1 diabetes. Notes on the study in general: The analysis here could not establish whether HLA type shapes TCRB rearrangement. Shorter TCRB CDR3s, moderately but significantly so, were found in Type 1 diabetes patients in all four CD4+ subsets. Within the patient group, naive, central memory and Treg TCRB repertoires appeared more similar to each other than within healthy donors.

Sequencing targeted expressed TCRB transcripts, as all isolated RNA had been reverse transcribed. Naive, central memory and regulatory T cell samples averaged roughly 3.5 million reads. Assay used: immunoSEQ multiplex PCR; TCRdb lists only in-frame clones, some missing. The table records about 280,000 clones, approximately 16% of them present only once. The sequence was obtained from a man aged 18 to 29 with type 1 diabetes. Sample: naive CD4+ T cells from blood. The J gene is TRBJ2-7, the V gene TRBV19; 9 nucleotides line up with TRBD1. The CDR3 bases are TGTGCCAGTAGTTTCGAGGGACAGGGCGAGCAGTACTTC. Encoded protein: CASSFEGQGEQYF.